The next 12 T cell receptor beta chains were all read from a single sample in a study of blood T cell repertoires in COVID-19. Assay used: immunoSEQ multiplex PCR; TCRdb lists only in-frame clones, some missing. This table holds roughly 220,000 clones, 80% to 85% found once. Source material: peripheral blood. These receptors originate from a woman younger than 45 who had recovered from COVID-19.

V is TRBV7-8 and J is TRBJ1-6, with a tentative D call TRBD1 (5 bases). The CDR3 has 16 amino acids. The germline V gene has CDR1 SGHVS and CDR2 FQNEAQ. The V end was cut by 0 bases, the J end by 8 bases, with 14 bases between. The CDR3 here is CASSLAAGMGDSPLHF. CDR3 nucleotides: TGTGCCAGCAGCTTAGCGGCAGGGATGGGTGATTCACCCCTCCACTTT.

The CDR3 loop is CASIRENTGELFF. The CDR3 bases are TGTGCCAGTATCCGGGAGAACACCGGGGAGCTGTTTTTT. The chain links TRBV9 to TRBJ2-2; D is possibly TRBD2 (5 bases). The CDR3 length is 13 residues. From germline, CDR1 is SGDLS and CDR2 YYNGEE. V was clipped by 8 bases and J by 1 base, with 9 bases between them. Using reference TRBV9 and TRBJ2-2 for the parts outside the CDR3, the full variable domain is DSGVTQTPKHLITATGQRVTLRCSPRSGDLSVYWYQQSLDQGLQFLIQYYNGEERAKGNILERFSAQQFPDLHSELNLSSLELGDSALYFCASIRENTGELFFGEGSRLTVL.

This clone was picked up a small number of times. The chain has TRBV11-3 and TRBJ2-7, with D possibly being TRBD1 (6 bases). The V gene's germline CDR1 is SGHNT and CDR2 YENEEA. The CDR3 runs to 16 residues. V lost 4 bases to trimming and J lost 0 bases, with 16 bases between them. CDR3 in amino acids: CASSSRNGTTSYEQYF. In DNA form, the CDR3 reads TGTGCCAGCAGCTCCCGCAACGGGACAACCTCCTACGAGCAGTACTTC.

The chain carries TRBV7-9 and TRBJ1-2, with D tentatively TRBD1 (6 bases). This CDR3 has 15 amino acids. Germline CDR1 and CDR2: SEHNR and FQNEAQ (reference sequence). The ends were cut back, 1 base at V and 8 bases at J, with 17 bases in the middle. This CDR3 reads CASSLEYNRVGGYTF. The DNA for the CDR3 is TGTGCCAGCAGCTTAGAGTATAACAGGGTAGGAGGCTACACCTTC.

V usage is TRBV30 and J usage is TRBJ1-4; no clear D gene. This CDR3 has 13 amino acids. The V and J ends lost 2 bases and 2 bases respectively, with 6 bases between them. Per germline, CDR1 GTSNPN and CDR2 SVGIG (reference sequence). CDR3 sequence: CAWSSGTNEKLFF. As DNA, the CDR3 is TGTGCCTGGAGTAGCGGGACTAATGAAAAACTGTTTTTT. Full variable domain (outside the CDR3, taken from reference TRBV30 and TRBJ1-4): SQTIHQWPATLVQPVGSPLSLECTVEGTSNPNLYWYRQAAGRGLQLLFYSVGIGQISSEVPQNLSASRPQDRQFILSSKKLLLSDSGFYLCAWSSGTNEKLFFGSGTQLSVL.

In its sample, this clone was seen many times. The gene calls are TRBV28 and TRBJ2-3, with TRBD1 identical over 8 bases. Per germline, CDR1 MDHEN and CDR2 SYDVKM. The CDR3 is 16 residues long. Trimming took 2 bases from V and 3 from J; bases not matched to a gene: 7. CDR3 nucleotides: TGTGCCAGCAGTTTAAGCCGGACAGGGATTACAGATACGCAGTATTTT. The encoded protein is CASSLSRTGITDTQYF.

V is TRBV29-1 and J is TRBJ2-5; TRBD1 is a possible D gene (6 bases). The CDR3 totals 14 residues. Germline V lookup: CDR1 SQVTM, CDR2 ANQGSEA. V gave up 3 bases and J gave up 2 bases, with 13 bases separating them. The CDR3 region has the DNA TGCAGCGTTGAGGATGACAGGCAACAAGAGACCCAGTACTTC. This encodes CSVEDDRQQETQYF. Using reference TRBV29-1 and TRBJ2-5 for the parts outside the CDR3, the full variable domain is SAVISQKPSRDICQRGTSLTIQCQVDSQVTMMFWYRQQPGQSLTLIATANQGSEATYESGFVIDKFPISRPNLTFSTLTVSNMSPEDSSIYLCSVEDDRQQETQYFGPGTRLLVL.

The chain carries TRBV28 and TRBJ2-5; D may be TRBD2 (5 bases). The ends were cut back, 3 bases at V and 5 bases at J, with 10 bases in the middle. CDR3 size: 13 residues. CDR1 and CDR2 from the germline V gene are MDHEN and SYDVKM. The CDR3 DNA reads as TGTGCCAGCAGTTTCGGGAATACGGAGACCCAGTACTTC. This translates into CASSFGNTETQYF.

V is TRBV5-1 and J is TRBJ2-7, with TRBD1 identical over 12 bases. The V gene end was trimmed by 4 bases and the J gene end by 5 bases; junction bases not matched to a gene: 7. This CDR3 has 15 amino acids. Germline V gives CDR1 SGHRS, CDR2 YFSETQ. CDR3 sequence (DNA): TGCGCCAGCAGCGTTCGCGGGACAGGGGGCGACGAGCAGTACTTC. It translates to CASSVRGTGGDEQYF.

CDR3 sequence: CASSHYPGMQPYEQYF. CDR3 bases: TGTGCCAGCAGTCACTACCCCGGGATGCAGCCCTACGAGCAGTACTTC. The chain uses TRBV6-6 and TRBJ2-7; perhaps TRBD2 as D (5 bases). The germline V and J ends were trimmed by 5 bases and 2 bases, with 19 bases remaining between them. Germline lookup yields CDR1 MNHNY and CDR2 SVGAGI (reference sequence). This CDR3 comprises 16 residues.

The chain couples TRBV6-5 to TRBJ2-3; 7 nucleotides agree with TRBD1. Germline loops: CDR1 MNHEY, CDR2 SVGAGI. This CDR3 has 14 amino acids. V lost 6 bases and J lost 2; bases outside the gene matches: 5. CDR3 loop: CASSMTGTTDTQYF. The DNA for the CDR3 is TGTGCCAGCAGCATGACAGGGACCACAGATACGCAGTATTTT.

The chain is built from TRBV5-1 and TRBJ1-2; 8 bases align to TRBD1. Looked up from germline, CDR1 is SGHRS and CDR2 is YFSETQ. The junction had 5 bases not matched to a gene; V was cut back by 1 base and J by 6 bases. The length of the CDR3 is 14 residues. CDR3 sequence reads: CASSLRQGADGYTF. CDR3 DNA sequence: TGCGCCAGCAGCTTGAGGCAGGGGGCTGATGGCTACACCTTC.